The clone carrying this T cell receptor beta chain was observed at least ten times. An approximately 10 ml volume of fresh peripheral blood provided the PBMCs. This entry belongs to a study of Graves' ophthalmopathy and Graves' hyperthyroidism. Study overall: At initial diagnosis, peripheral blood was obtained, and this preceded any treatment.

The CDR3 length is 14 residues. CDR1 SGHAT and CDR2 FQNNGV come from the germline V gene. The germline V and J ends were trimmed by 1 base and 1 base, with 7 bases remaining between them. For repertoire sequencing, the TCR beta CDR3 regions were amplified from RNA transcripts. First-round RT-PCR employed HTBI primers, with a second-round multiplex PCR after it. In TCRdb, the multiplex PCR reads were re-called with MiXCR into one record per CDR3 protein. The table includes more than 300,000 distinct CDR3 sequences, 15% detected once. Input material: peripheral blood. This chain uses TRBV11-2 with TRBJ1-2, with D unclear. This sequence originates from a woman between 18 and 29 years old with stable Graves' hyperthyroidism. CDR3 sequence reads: CASSLAPDNYGYTF. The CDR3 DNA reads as TGTGCCAGCAGCTTAGCCCCGGATAACTATGGCTACACCTTC. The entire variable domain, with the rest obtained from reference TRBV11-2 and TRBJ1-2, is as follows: EAGVAQSPRYKIIEKRQSVAFWCNPISGHATLYWYQQILGQGPKLLIQFQNNGVVDDSQLPKDRFSAERLKGVDSTLKIQPAKLEDSAVYLCASSLAPDNYGYTFGSGTRLTVV.